This T cell receptor (beta chain) was captured in a study of blood T cell repertoires in COVID-19. TCRdb keeps only in-frame clones here, not all; method: immunoSEQ multiplex PCR. The table records about 82,000 clones, 75% to 85% of them present only once. Trimming took 6 bases from V and 7 from J, leaving 19 bases between them. This CDR3 region has 15 residues. The germline CDR1 and CDR2 sequences are KGHSH and LQKENI. The sequenced material came from peripheral blood. This TCR derives from a middle-aged woman with active or convalescent COVID-19. The V gene is TRBV18, the J gene TRBJ1-5, with D tentatively TRBD1 (6 bases). The CDR3 reads CASSPTTGSGQPQHF. The CDR3 nucleotides are TGTGCCAGCTCCCCCACTACAGGGTCGGGACAGCCCCAGCATTTT. Filled out from reference TRBV18 and TRBJ1-5, the complete variable domain reads NAGVMQNPRHLVRRRGQEARLRCSPMKGHSHVYWYRQLPEEGLKFMVYLQKENIIDESGMPKERFSAEFPKEGPSILRIQQVVRGDSAAYFCASSPTTGSGQPQHFGDGTRLSIL.